The sequence of this T cell receptor beta chain was determined in a study of T-cell reconstitution after alpha-beta-depleted transplantation in children. Preparation of the TCRbeta library used unique molecular identifiers. TCRdb fed the PCR reads into MiXCR, producing one record per CDR3 protein. The sample holds about 400,000 distinct CDR3 sequences, around 15% seen once. Of note for this clonotype: Its antigen is unidentified.

The CDR3 spans 14 residues. Germline V gene data show CDR1 as SGHKS and CDR2 as YYEKEE (reference sequence). Trimming took off 4 bases at V and 3 bases at J, with 14 bases between the two ends. Study results and caveats: After transplant, high TCRbeta diversity at day 60 in some patients arose from surviving recipient T cells and thymic progenitors.

This clonotype was sampled from a boy less than two years old who had a stem cell transplant for Wiskott-Aldrich syndrome, so the T cells may come from the graft donor. This material consisted of PBMCs, mostly from graft donor cells, taken 360 days after TCRalphabeta/CD19-depleted stem cell transplant. The chain has TRBV5-5 and TRBJ2-7; no definite D call. The CDR3 here is CASSRRSIRYEQYF. The CDR3 DNA reads as TGTGCCAGCAGCCGGCGTAGCATCCGCTACGAGCAGTACTTC.